In its sample, the clone carrying this T cell receptor beta chain ranks as medium-sized. TCRdb independently ran MiXCR on the reads; one entry per CDR3 protein. The sample has 900 or so distinct CDR3 sequences, roughly 6.4% seen once. The CDR3 extends over 18 amino acids. The germline V gene has CDR1 SGHAT and CDR2 FQNNGV. The junction had 6 bases not matched to a gene; V was cut back by 0 bases and J by 1 base. This TCR derives from a human donor with rheumatoid arthritis. The source material was CD4+ T cells from synovial fluid. The genes are TRBV11-2 and TRBJ2-6; 7 bases agree with TRBD2. The CDR3 region is CASSLDVTGGSGANVLTF. The CDR3 nucleotides are TGTGCCAGCAGCTTAGATGTGACGGGGGGTTCTGGGGCCAACGTCCTGACTTTC. The full variable domain, rest sourced from reference TRBV11-2 and TRBJ2-6, is EAGVAQSPRYKIIEKRQSVAFWCNPISGHATLYWYQQILGQGPKLLIQFQNNGVVDDSQLPKDRFSAERLKGVDSTLKIQPAKLEDSAVYLCASSLDVTGGSGANVLTFGAGSRLTVL.